The rows below give T cell receptor beta chains drawn from one sample of a study of graft-versus-host responses after intestinal transplantation. Clones were sequenced by immunoSEQ multiplex PCR, and TCRdb holds only the in-frame ones, with some missing. This table has some 16,000 clones, roughly 88% appearing once. The sequencing here drew on PBMCs, taken roughly 110 days after intestinal transplant. All receptors come from a human patient who received an intestinal transplant, so some T cells may come from the graft donor. The CDR3 runs from the conserved cysteine through the conserved F or W. D genes are given only for firm matches. The listing skips clone size in some rows; elsewhere it reads once, few, many or a size class.

d_call j_call clone_size v_call cdr3_aa cdr3_nt
TRBD2 TRBJ2-1 once TRBV10-3 CAIRGLADNEQFF TGTGCCATCAGAGGACTAGCGGACAATGAGCAGTTCTTC
TRBD2 TRBJ2-7 . TRBV30 CAWSEASGRNEQYF TGTGCCTGGAGTGAAGCTAGCGGGAGGAACGAGCAGTACTTC
TRBD1 TRBJ1-1 . TRBV19 CASSRTGLNTEAFF TGTGCCAGTAGCCGGACAGGACTGAACACTGAAGCTTTCTTT
. TRBJ2-1 few TRBV7-4 CASSITPAPAYNEQFF TGTGCCAGCAGTATCACCCCGGCCCCTGCCTACAATGAGCAGTTCTTC
. TRBJ1-5 . TRBV7-9 CASSLRIRSNQPQHF TGTGCCAGCAGCTTAAGGATTCGAAGCAATCAGCCCCAGCATTTT
TRBD2 TRBJ2-7 . TRBV5-1 CASSLDLAGSYEQYF TGCGCCAGCAGCTTGGACCTAGCGGGATCATACGAGCAGTACTTC
TRBD2 TRBJ2-7 once TRBV5-5 CASSGTSGIGGQYF TGTGCCAGCAGCGGGACTAGCGGGATTGGGGGGCAGTACTTC
TRBD1 TRBJ2-7 . TRBV29-1 CSAGQGYEQYF TGCAGCGCTGGACAGGGGTACGAGCAGTACTTC
. TRBJ1-5 . TRBV6-1 CASSEVYYSNQPQHF TGTGCCAGCAGTGAAGTCTACTATAGCAATCAGCCCCAGCATTTT
. TRBJ1-5 . TRBV19 CASSWTDHSNQPQHF TGTGCCAGTTCTTGGACGGATCATAGCAATCAGCCCCAGCATTTT
TRBD1 TRBJ1-4 once TRBV9 CASSNPGQGSSTNEKLFF TGTGCCAGCAGCAATCCGGGACAGGGGTCATCAACTAATGAAAAACTGTTTTTT
TRBD1 TRBJ2-3 . TRBV2 CASSRTGTGQPDTQYF TGTGCCAGCAGCAGGACCGGGACAGGGCAACCAGATACGCAGTATTTT
TRBD2 TRBJ2-4 . TRBV5-1 CASSLALAGGPSNIQYF TGCGCCAGCAGCTTGGCGCTAGCGGGAGGCCCTAGTAACATTCAGTACTTC
TRBD1 TRBJ1-4 . TRBV7-7 CASSPGTAPGEKLFF TGTGCCAGCAGCCCGGGGACAGCGCCTGGAGAAAAACTGTTTTTT
. TRBJ2-1 . TRBV6-5 CASSYGVASYNEQFF TGTGCCAGCAGTTACGGAGTGGCCTCCTACAATGAGCAGTTCTTC
. TRBJ2-5 . TRBV4-1 CASSQTHDSYQETRYF TGCGCCAGCAGCCAAACCCATGACAGCTACCAAGAGACCCGGTACTTC
TRBD2 TRBJ2-7 . TRBV6-1 CASSELGSGAYEQYF TGTGCCAGCAGTGAATTAGGTAGCGGGGCCTACGAGCAGTACTTC